This T cell receptor (beta chain) was recorded in a study of OX40 agonist ivuxolimab in advanced cancers. Across the whole study: Earlier anti-PD-1, anti-PD-L1 or anti-CTLA-4 therapy was permitted; around 40% had received some.

The study's findings and limits: At 0.1-3.0 mg/kg, partial responders had clonal expansion among the lowest observed. Compared with CD4+, CD8+ T cells on average had more expanded clones. Expanded peripheral T cell antigen specificity was not determined.

Clones were read by immunoSEQ multiplex PCR, and TCRdb kept only the in-frame ones, dropping some. The top ten clones hold roughly 19% of a sample with about 29,000 clones, about 87% of them seen once. V was trimmed by 0 bases and J by 4 bases, leaving 12 bases between them. The CDR3 is 15 amino acids. In germline, CDR1 is LNHNV, CDR2 YYDKDF (reference sequence). About this clone: Antigen specificity is unknown.

The sequenced sample was CD4+ or CD8+ T cells sorted from blood, obtained in a trial of the OX40 agonist ivuxolimab. The chain couples TRBV15 to TRBJ1-1, with no clear D. This TCR was recovered from an adult with an advanced solid tumor such as melanoma, head and neck, liver or kidney cancer. CDR3 amino acids: CATSRDKGLGTEAFF. CDR3 sequence (DNA): TGTGCCACCAGCAGAGACAAAGGGTTGGGCACTGAAGCTTTCTTT.